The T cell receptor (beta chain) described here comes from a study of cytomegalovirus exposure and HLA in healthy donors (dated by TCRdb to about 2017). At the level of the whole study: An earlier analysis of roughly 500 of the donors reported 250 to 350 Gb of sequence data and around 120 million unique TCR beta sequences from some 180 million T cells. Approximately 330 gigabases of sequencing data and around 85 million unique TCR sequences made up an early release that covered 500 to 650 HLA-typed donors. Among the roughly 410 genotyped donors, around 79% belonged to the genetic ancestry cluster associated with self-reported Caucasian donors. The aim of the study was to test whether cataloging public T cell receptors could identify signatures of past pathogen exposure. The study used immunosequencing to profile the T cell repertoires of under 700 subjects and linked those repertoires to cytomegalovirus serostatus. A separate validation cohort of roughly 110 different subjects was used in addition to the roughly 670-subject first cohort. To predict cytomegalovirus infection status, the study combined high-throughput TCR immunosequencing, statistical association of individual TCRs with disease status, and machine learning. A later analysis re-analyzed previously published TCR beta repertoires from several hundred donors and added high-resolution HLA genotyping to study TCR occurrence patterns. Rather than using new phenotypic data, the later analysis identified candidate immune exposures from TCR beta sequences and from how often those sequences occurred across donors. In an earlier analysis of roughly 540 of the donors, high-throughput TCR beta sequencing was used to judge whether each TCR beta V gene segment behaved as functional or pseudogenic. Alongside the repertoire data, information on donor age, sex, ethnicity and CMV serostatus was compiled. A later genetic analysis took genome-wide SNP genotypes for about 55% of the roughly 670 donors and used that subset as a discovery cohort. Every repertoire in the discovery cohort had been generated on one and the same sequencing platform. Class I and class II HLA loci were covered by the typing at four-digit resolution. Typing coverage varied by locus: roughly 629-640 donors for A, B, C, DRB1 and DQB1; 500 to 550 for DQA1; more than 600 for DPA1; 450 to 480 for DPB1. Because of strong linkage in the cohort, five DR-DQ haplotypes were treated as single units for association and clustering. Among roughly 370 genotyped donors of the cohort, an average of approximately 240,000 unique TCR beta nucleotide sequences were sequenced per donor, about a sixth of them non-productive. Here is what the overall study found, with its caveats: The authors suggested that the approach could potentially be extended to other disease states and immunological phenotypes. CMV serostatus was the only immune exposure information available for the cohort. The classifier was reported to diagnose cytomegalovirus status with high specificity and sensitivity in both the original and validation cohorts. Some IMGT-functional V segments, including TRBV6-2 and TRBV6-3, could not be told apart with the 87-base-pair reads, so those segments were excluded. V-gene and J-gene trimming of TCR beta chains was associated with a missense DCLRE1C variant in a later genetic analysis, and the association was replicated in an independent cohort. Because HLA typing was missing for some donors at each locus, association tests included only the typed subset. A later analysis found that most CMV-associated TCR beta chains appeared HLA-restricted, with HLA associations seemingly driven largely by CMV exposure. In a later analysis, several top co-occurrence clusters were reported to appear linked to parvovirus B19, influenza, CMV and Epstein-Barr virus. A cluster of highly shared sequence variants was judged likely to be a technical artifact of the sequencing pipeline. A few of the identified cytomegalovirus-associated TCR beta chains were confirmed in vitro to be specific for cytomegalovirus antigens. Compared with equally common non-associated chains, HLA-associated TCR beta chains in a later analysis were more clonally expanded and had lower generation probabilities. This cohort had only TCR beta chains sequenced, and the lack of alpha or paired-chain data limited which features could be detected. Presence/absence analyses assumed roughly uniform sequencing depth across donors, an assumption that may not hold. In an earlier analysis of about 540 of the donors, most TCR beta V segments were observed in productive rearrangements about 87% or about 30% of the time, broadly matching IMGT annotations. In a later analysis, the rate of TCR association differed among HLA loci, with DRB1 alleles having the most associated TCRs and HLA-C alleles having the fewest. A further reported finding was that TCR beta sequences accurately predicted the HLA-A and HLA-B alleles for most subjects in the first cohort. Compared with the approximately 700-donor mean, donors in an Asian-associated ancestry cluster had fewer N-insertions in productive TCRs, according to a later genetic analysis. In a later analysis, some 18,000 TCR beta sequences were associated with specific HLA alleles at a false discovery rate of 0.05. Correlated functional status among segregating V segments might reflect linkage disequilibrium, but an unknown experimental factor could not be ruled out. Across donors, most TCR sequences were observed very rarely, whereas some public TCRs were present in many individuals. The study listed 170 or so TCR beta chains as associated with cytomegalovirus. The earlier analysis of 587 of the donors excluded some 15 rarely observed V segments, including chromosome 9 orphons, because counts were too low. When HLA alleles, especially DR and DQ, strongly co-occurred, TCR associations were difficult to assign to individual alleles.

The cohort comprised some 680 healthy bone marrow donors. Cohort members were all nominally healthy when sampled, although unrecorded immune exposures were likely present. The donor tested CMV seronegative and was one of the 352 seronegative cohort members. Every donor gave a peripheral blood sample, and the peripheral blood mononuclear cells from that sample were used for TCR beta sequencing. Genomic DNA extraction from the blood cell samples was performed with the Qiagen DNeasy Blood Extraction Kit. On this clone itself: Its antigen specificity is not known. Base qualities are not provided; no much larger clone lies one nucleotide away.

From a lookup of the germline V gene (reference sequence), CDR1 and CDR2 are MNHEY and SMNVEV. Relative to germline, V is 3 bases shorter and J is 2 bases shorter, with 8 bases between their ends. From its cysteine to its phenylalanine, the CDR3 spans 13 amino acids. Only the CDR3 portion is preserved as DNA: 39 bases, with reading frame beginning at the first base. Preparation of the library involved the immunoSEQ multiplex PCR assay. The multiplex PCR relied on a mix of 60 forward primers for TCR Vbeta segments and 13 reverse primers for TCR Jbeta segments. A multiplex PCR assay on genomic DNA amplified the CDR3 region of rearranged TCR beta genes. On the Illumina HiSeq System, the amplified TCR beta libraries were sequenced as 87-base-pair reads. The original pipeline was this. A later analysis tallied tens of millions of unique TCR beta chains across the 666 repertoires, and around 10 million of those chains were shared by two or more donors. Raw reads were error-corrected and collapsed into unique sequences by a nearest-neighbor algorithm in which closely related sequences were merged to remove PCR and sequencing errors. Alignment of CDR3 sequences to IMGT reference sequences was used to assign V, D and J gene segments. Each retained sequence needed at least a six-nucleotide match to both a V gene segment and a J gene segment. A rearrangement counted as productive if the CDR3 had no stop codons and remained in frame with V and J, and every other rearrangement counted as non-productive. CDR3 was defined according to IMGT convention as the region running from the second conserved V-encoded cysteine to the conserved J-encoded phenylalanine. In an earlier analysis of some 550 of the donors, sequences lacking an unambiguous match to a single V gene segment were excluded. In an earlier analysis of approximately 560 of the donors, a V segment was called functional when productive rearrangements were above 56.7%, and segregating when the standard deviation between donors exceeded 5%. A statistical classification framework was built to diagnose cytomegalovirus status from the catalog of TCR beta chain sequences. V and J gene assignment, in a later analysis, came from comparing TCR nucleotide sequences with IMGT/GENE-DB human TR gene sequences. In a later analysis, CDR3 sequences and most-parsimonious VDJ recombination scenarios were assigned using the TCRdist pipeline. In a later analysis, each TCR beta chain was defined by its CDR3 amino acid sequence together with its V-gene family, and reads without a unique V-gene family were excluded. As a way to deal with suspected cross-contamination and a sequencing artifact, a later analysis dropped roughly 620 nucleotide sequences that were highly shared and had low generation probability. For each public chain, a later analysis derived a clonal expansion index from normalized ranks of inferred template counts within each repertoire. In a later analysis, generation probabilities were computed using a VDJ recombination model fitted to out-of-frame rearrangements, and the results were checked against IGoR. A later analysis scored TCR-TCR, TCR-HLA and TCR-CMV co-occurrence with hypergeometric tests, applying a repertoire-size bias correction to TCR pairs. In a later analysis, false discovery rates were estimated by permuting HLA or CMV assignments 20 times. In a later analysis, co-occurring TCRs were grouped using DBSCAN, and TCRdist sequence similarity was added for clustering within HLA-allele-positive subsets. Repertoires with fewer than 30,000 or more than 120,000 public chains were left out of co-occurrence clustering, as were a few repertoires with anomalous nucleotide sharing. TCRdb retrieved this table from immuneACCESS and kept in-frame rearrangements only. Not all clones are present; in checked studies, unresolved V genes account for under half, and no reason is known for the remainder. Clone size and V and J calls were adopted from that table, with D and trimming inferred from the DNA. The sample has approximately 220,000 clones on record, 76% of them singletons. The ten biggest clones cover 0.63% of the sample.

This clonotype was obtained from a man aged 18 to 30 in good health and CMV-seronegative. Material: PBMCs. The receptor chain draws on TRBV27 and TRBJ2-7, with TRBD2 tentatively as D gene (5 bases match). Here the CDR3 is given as CASSLGAAYEQYF. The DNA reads TGTGCCAGCAGTTTGGGAGCGGCCTACGAGCAGTACTTC.